What follows are 29 T cell receptor beta chains derived from one specimen sequenced in a study of blood T cells in healthy people across ages. Primers used in a second PCR of roughly 6 to 11 cycles were a sample-barcoded 5' primer and a J-beta primer mix. MiXCR was run by TCRdb on the 5' RACE reads, yielding one entry per CDR3 protein. This sample yields about 560,000 distinct CDR3 sequences, of which roughly a quarter are seen a single time; about 3.9% belongs to the top ten. These data were also filed under a second study, of T cells of mothers and their children.

The sample was blood. The receptors shown here come from a boy younger than 10 in good health.

This chain connects TRBV6-2 or TRBV6-3 to TRBJ2-1; 7 bases agree with TRBD1. V shed 7 bases and J 2 bases; nucleotides not matched to a gene: 8. Germline values: CDR1 MNHEY, CDR2 SVGEGT. This CDR3 has 15 residues. The CDR3 protein is CASNTRQGPYNEQFF. The CDR3, as DNA: TGTGCCAGCAATACCCGACAGGGCCCCTACAATGAGCAGTTCTTC.

The rearrangement links TRBV7-8 to TRBJ2-7; 7 bases agree with TRBD1. Germline CDR1 and CDR2: SGHVS and FQNEAQ. The CDR3 covers 18 residues. V lost 4 bases and J lost 0; bases outside the gene matches: 15. CDR3 bases: TGTGCCAGCAGCTCGCCAATACAATCAGGGGGTCTCTCCTACGAGCAGTACTTC. Translating it yields CASSSPIQSGGLSYEQYF.

This clonotype was recorded a few times. V gene TRBV6-2 or TRBV6-3 combines with J gene TRBJ2-5, with D perhaps given as TRBD1 or TRBD2 (5 bases each). The end of the DNA fits TRBJ2-1 better, so the J call may be wrong. Germline V gene sequence: CDR1 MNHEY, CDR2 SVGEGT. CDR3 length: 13 amino acids. The CDR3 sequence is CASSRGGVGEQFF. The CDR3 DNA reads TGTGCCAGCAGTCGGGGCGGAGTGGGTGAGCAGTTCTTC.

This chain joins TRBV12-3 or TRBV12-4 and TRBJ1-2; D unresolved. This CDR3 has 14 residues. V was cut by 5 bases and J by 1 base, with 11 bases left in between. CDR3 in amino acids: CASSPRTVNYGYTF. CDR3 in DNA: TGTGCCAGCAGTCCTCGGACGGTTAACTATGGCTACACCTTC.

The V call is TRBV20-1, the J call TRBJ1-4, with 9 bases lining up with TRBD1. Germline assignment: CDR1 DFQATT and CDR2 SNEGSKA (reference sequence). The trim removed 4 bases at V and 7 bases at J, leaving 4 bases unmatched. The CDR3 totals 13 residues. CDR3 residues: CSAMGQGAEKLFF. In DNA, the CDR3 is TGCAGTGCTATGGGACAGGGCGCTGAAAAACTGTTTTTT.

This clonotype was counted between two and nine times. This chain links TRBV20-1 with TRBJ2-5; 8 positions agree with TRBD2. Per germline, CDR1 DFQATT and CDR2 SNEGSKA (reference sequence). This CDR3 contains 13 residues. The V segment lost 6 bases and the J segment 5 bases; nucleotides outside the gene matches: 8. The CDR3 nucleotides are TGCAGTGCCCAGCGGGGGAGGAGGGAGACCCAGTACTTC. Protein product: CSAQRGRRETQYF.

CDR3 protein: CAIRLDRDPYEQYF. CDR3 in DNA: TGTGCCATCAGGTTAGACCGTGACCCCTACGAGCAGTACTTC. V and J are TRBV10-3 and TRBJ2-7; the D is unclear. The length of the CDR3 is 14 residues. Germline values: CDR1 ENHRY, CDR2 SYGVKD. Trimming took 6 bases from V and 2 from J, leaving 14 bases between them.

On this clonotype itself: Relative to the germline gene, one junction end is altered; a read error may explain this. CDR3 sequence: CASSRTSGSTGGLFF. CDR3 sequence (DNA): TGTGCCAGCAGTCGGACTAGCGGGAGCACCGGGGGGCTGTTTTTT. The chain is built from TRBV6-4 and TRBJ2-2; TRBD2 aligns across 13 bases. CDR1 MRHNA and CDR2 SNTAGT come from the germline V gene. The CDR3 spans 15 residues.

The sample holds one count of this clonotype. The chain is built from TRBV18 and TRBJ2-7; tentatively, D is TRBD1 (6 bases). This CDR3 is built from 13 residues. In germline, CDR1 is KGHSH, CDR2 LQKENI. The V and J ends lost 4 bases and 7 bases respectively, with 14 bases between them. The CDR3 DNA sequence: TGTGCCAGCTCACAGTCACAGGGAGATGAGCAGTACTTC. Protein: CASSQSQGDEQYF.

This clonotype showed up just a few times. The gene calls are TRBV19 and TRBJ2-5; 9 nucleotides line up with TRBD2. V shed 7 bases, J shed 4 bases, and the junction held 4 bases outside the gene matches. There are 13 residues in the CDR3. In germline, CDR1 is LNHDA, CDR2 SQIVND (reference sequence). The CDR3 DNA reads as TGTGCCAGTAATGCGGGAGGGAGAGAGACCCAGTACTTC. This encodes CASNAGGRETQYF.

In its sample, this clonotype was seen many times. The genes are TRBV10-3 and TRBJ2-2; 9 positions agree with TRBD2. The CDR3 has 16 amino acids. Germline CDR1 is ENHRY and CDR2 is SYGVKD. Germline trimming cut 2 bases from V and 8 bases from J; bases unmatched to any gene: 9. This CDR3 is CAISEVTSGPSGELFF. Here the CDR3 DNA reads TGTGCCATCAGTGAGGTGACTAGCGGTCCTTCGGGGGAGCTGTTTTTT.

In this sample, this clonotype turned up a few times. The chain has TRBV29-1 and TRBJ2-5; the match to TRBD1 covers 11 bases. The germline V gene encodes CDR1 SQVTM and CDR2 ANQGSEA. The CDR3 is 14 residues long. Germline trimming cut 4 bases from V and 4 bases from J; bases unmatched to any gene: 5. The CDR3 loop is CSVVPGQGGETQYF. The CDR3 DNA reads TGCAGCGTTGTTCCGGGACAGGGGGGAGAGACCCAGTACTTC.

This clonotype has more than one count but fewer than ten. The rearrangement uses TRBV7-2 and TRBJ2-5; perhaps TRBD1 as D (5 bases). Germline-derived CDR1 and CDR2 are SGHTA and FQGNSA. Deletions cut 0 bases from V and 0 bases from J, with 14 bases between. The length of the CDR3 is 17 residues. This CDR3 is CASSLALGPQYQETQYF. The CDR3 DNA follows: TGTGCCAGCAGCTTAGCGCTGGGGCCCCAATACCAAGAGACCCAGTACTTC.

The chain combines TRBV29-1 with TRBJ1-1; no firm D call. The V gene lost 7 bases and the J gene lost 0 bases, with 12 bases spanning the gap. Germline V gene lookup returns CDR1 SQVTM and CDR2 ANQGSEA. This CDR3 contains 13 residues. The CDR3 sequence is CSAVGGLNTEAFF. The CDR3 nucleotides read TGCAGCGCCGTGGGAGGGTTGAACACTGAAGCTTTCTTT.

This clonotype was counted only a few times. This chain connects TRBV10-1 to TRBJ2-1, with D possibly matching TRBD2 (6 bases). Germline CDR1 reads WNHNN; CDR2 reads SYGVQD (reference sequence). The CDR3 consists of 13 residues. Trimming cost V 7 bases and J 5 bases, with 12 bases left between them. CDR3 residues: CASTSGPNNEQFF. As DNA, the CDR3 is TGCGCCAGCACCAGCGGGCCTAACAATGAGCAGTTCTTC.

The chain couples TRBV18 to TRBJ2-1; D is possibly TRBD1 or TRBD2 (5 bases each). The V gene lost 1 base and the J gene lost 7 bases, with 17 bases spanning the gap. The length of the CDR3 is 16 residues. Per the germline V gene, CDR1 is KGHSH and CDR2 is LQKENI. CDR3 amino acids: CASSPLYGTDLNEQFF. As DNA, the CDR3 is TGTGCCAGCTCACCACTTTACGGGACCGACCTTAATGAGCAGTTCTTC.

The chain recombines TRBV3-1 with TRBJ2-1; D assignment may be TRBD1 or TRBD2 (6 bases each). Deletions cut 0 bases from V and 3 bases from J, with 9 bases between. Germline V lookup: CDR1 LGHDT, CDR2 YNNKEL (reference sequence). CDR3 size: 15 residues. The CDR3 loop is CASSQDGGLYNEQFF. As DNA, the CDR3 is TGTGCCAGCAGCCAAGATGGGGGGCTCTACAATGAGCAGTTCTTC.

This clonotype was detected only a few times. This chain uses TRBV10-3 with TRBJ2-2; 8 positions match TRBD2. The CDR3 has 15 residues. J gave up 5 bases and V 3 bases, and 5 bases lay outside the gene matches. CDR1 is ENHRY and CDR2 is SYGVKD in the germline V gene. The CDR3 reads CAISDTAGGTGELFF. Here the CDR3 DNA reads TGTGCCATCAGTGACACGGCGGGGGGAACCGGGGAGCTGTTTTTT.

This clonotype was counted between two and nine times. The V and J genes are TRBV5-1 and TRBJ2-7; 7 nucleotides match TRBD1. J was trimmed by 2 bases and V by 4 bases; bases with no gene match: 12. The CDR3 has 16 amino acids. Germline CDR1 reads SGHRS; CDR2 reads YFSETQ. The CDR3 region is CASSPRGTAPTYEQYF. Written as DNA, the CDR3 is TGCGCCAGCAGCCCAAGGGGGACAGCGCCAACCTACGAGCAGTACTTC. The entire variable domain, with the rest obtained from reference TRBV5-1 and TRBJ2-7, is as follows: KAGVTQTPRYLIKTRGQQVTLSCSPISGHRSVSWYQQTPGQGLQFLFEYFSETQRNKGNFPGRFSGRQFSNSRSEMNVSTLELGDSALYLCASSPRGTAPTYEQYFGPGTRLTVT.

The CDR3 is CASSQAPGPSYEQYF. Written as DNA, the CDR3 is TGTGCCAGCAGCCAAGCCCCGGGGCCCTCCTACGAGCAGTACTTC. The chain carries TRBV3-1 and TRBJ2-7; TRBD1 or TRBD2 may be the D gene (5 bases each). This CDR3 has 15 residues. CDR1 LGHDT and CDR2 YNNKEL come from the germline V gene (reference sequence). Trimming removed 1 base from V and 0 bases from J, with 10 bases in between.

The V gene is TRBV29-1, the J gene TRBJ2-1; 11 bases line up with TRBD2. From germline, CDR1 is SQVTM and CDR2 ANQGSEA. This CDR3 is 14 amino acids long. V dropped 3 bases and J dropped 4; count of bases not matched to a gene: 2. DNA of the CDR3: TGCAGCGTTGACGGGACTAGCGGATACAATGAGCAGTTCTTC. Translation: CSVDGTSGYNEQFF.

V usage is TRBV7-2 and J usage is TRBJ1-2, with a possible D match to TRBD1 (6 bases). From germline, CDR1 is SGHTA and CDR2 FQGNSA. This CDR3 has 14 amino acids. Trimming removed 1 base from V and 5 bases from J, with 11 bases in between. DNA of the CDR3: TGTGCCAGCAGCTTAGTGGGGGCTGAGTATGGCTACACCTTC. Amino acid sequence: CASSLVGAEYGYTF.

This sequence joins TRBV6-1 and TRBJ2-1; 8 bases line up with TRBD1. Germline CDR1 is MNHNS and CDR2 is SASEGT. This CDR3 is built from 16 residues. The trim removed 4 bases at V and 7 bases at J, leaving 12 bases unmatched. The CDR3 DNA sequence: TGTGCCAGCAGTGCCACGGACAGGGCTGAGGTGAATGAGCAGTTCTTC. Its protein product is CASSATDRAEVNEQFF.

CDR3 sequence (DNA): TGTGCCAGCACAGGGATCTCTGGAAACACCATATATTTT. Protein: CASTGISGNTIYF. The chain uses TRBV18 and TRBJ1-3; D perhaps matches TRBD1 (6 bases). Trimming cost V 8 bases and J 0 bases, with 8 bases left between them. From germline, CDR1 is KGHSH and CDR2 LQKENI. This CDR3 region has 13 residues. The whole variable domain, filled in from reference TRBV18 and TRBJ1-3, reads NAGVMQNPRHLVRRRGQEARLRCSPMKGHSHVYWYRQLPEEGLKFMVYLQKENIIDESGMPKERFSAEFPKEGPSILRIQQVVRGDSAAYFCASTGISGNTIYFGEGSWLTVV.

This clonotype occurred a few times. The chain employs TRBV7-9 and TRBJ2-7; D gene unclear. Trimming left V 1 base short and J 3 bases short, with 10 bases between. Germline V gene sequence: CDR1 SEHNR, CDR2 FQNEAQ (reference sequence). The CDR3 extends over 14 amino acids. The CDR3 here is CASSLGSRSYEQYF. CDR3 DNA sequence: TGTGCCAGCAGCTTAGGGTCCAGGAGCTACGAGCAGTACTTC.

The chain employs TRBV20-1 and TRBJ2-5; weak D call: TRBD1 (5 bases). Germline V gene lookup returns CDR1 DFQATT and CDR2 SNEGSKA (reference sequence). Trimming shortened V by 3 bases and J by 1 base, and 9 bases separated the two germline ends. The CDR3 has 13 residues. The CDR3 nucleotides are TGCAGTGCTAGTAGGGGCCCCCAAGAGACCCAGTACTTC. This codes for CSASRGPQETQYF.

The chain combines TRBV5-1 with TRBJ1-4; D is ambiguous. Per germline, CDR1 SGHRS and CDR2 YFSETQ. The CDR3 covers 12 residues. The ends were cut back, 5 bases at V and 6 bases at J, with 8 bases in the middle. CDR3 protein: CASRASDEKLFF. CDR3 bases: TGCGCCAGCAGAGCTTCTGATGAAAAACTGTTTTTT. Filled out from reference TRBV5-1 and TRBJ1-4, the complete variable domain reads KAGVTQTPRYLIKTRGQQVTLSCSPISGHRSVSWYQQTPGQGLQFLFEYFSETQRNKGNFPGRFSGRQFSNSRSEMNVSTLELGDSALYLCASRASDEKLFFGSGTQLSVL.

There are a few counts of this clonotype. CDR3 in DNA: TGTGCCAGCAGTGACGGGGGGCGCGGATACGAGCAGTACTTC. Protein: CASSDGGRGYEQYF. V and J are TRBV25-1 and TRBJ2-7, with a weak D call TRBD2 (7 bases). From germline, CDR1 is MGHDK and CDR2 SYGVNS. The CDR3 consists of 14 residues. Trimming left V 3 bases short and J 4 bases short, with 13 bases between.

This chain connects TRBV12-3 or TRBV12-4 to TRBJ2-5, with TRBD2 as a possible D gene (5 bases). The CDR3 loop spans 12 amino acids. The V and J ends lost 7 bases and 7 bases respectively, with 13 bases between them. The CDR3 protein is CASTPGEGTQYF. Written as DNA, the CDR3 is TGTGCCAGCACTCCGGGTGAGGGGACCCAGTACTTC.